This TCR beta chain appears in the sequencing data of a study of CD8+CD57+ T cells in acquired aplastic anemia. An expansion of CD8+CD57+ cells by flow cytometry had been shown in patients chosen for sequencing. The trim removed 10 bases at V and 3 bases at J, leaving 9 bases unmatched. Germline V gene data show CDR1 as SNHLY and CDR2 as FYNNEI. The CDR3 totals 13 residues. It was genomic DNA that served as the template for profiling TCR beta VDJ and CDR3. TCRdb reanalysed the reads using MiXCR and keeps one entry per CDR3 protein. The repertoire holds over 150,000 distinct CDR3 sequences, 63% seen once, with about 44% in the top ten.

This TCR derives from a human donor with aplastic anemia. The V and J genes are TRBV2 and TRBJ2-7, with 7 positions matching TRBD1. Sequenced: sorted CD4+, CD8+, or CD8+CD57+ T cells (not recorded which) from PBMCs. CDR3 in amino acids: CANSGQQNYEQYF. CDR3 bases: TGTGCCAACTCGGGACAGCAGAACTACGAGCAGTACTTC.